Below are 18 T cell receptor beta chains sequenced from a single sample in a study of chemoradiotherapy in HPV16-positive cancers. The repertoire was sequenced with immunoSEQ multiplex PCR; TCRdb's copy has only in-frame clones and lacks some. The table has over 8,500 clones, approximately 91% seen once. The sequencing here drew on blood, taken from a patient who underwent chemoradiotherapy. The receptors derive from a human donor with HPV-associated anogenital cancer.

The chain employs TRBV12-5 and TRBJ1-2; D unresolved. The germline V gene has CDR1 LGHNT and CDR2 FRNRAP. With 0 bases removed from V and 0 bases from J, the gap between germline ends came to 17 bases. This CDR3 is built from 18 residues. DNA of the CDR3: TGTGCTAGTGGTTTGGTAACAAGATGGGTAACTACTAACTATGGCTACACCTTC. This gives the protein CASGLVTRWVTTNYGYTF.

The chain carries TRBV6-6 and TRBJ2-2; 8 nucleotides align to TRBD1. This CDR3 is 16 amino acids long. J lost 0 bases, V lost 0 bases, and 0 bases had no gene match. Germline V lookup: CDR1 MNHNY, CDR2 SVGAGI (reference sequence). The CDR3 DNA sequence: TGTGCCAGCAGTTACTCGACAGGGGCGAACACCGGGGAGCTGTTTTTT. It encodes CASSYSTGANTGELFF.

The CDR3 bases are TGTGCCAGCAGCCCTGTGGGTAGGGAAAGGACTGAAGCTTTCTTT. It is translated as CASSPVGRERTEAFF. The chain couples TRBV5-5 to TRBJ1-1; no reliable D call. Trimming shortened V by 4 bases and J by 5 bases, and 18 bases separated the two germline ends. CDR3 length: 15 amino acids. Germline-derived CDR1 and CDR2 are SGHKS and YYEKEE (reference sequence).

The J gene is TRBJ2-7, the V gene TRBV7-9, with D possibly being TRBD1 (6 bases). This CDR3 region has 16 residues. Germline loops: CDR1 SEHNR, CDR2 FQNEAQ (reference sequence). Trimming shortened V by 8 bases and J by 0 bases, and 20 bases separated the two germline ends. Here the CDR3 reads CASSLTQGLRSYEQYV. The CDR3 DNA is TGTGCCAGCTCACTTACTCAGGGGCTTCGCTCCTACGAGCAGTACGTC.

This chain uses TRBV7-6 with TRBJ2-4; D may be TRBD1 or TRBD2 (6 bases each). Germline V CDR1 and CDR2: SGHVS, FNYEAQ. The V gene lost 5 bases and the J gene lost 8 bases, with 13 bases spanning the gap. CDR3 length: 13 residues. CDR3 protein: CASSAGERDIQYF. The CDR3 DNA reads as TGTGCCAGCAGCGCAGGGGAGCGGGACATTCAGTACTTC.

The genes are TRBV14 and TRBJ1-1; weak D call: TRBD1 (6 bases). Trimming removed 6 bases from V and 2 bases from J, with 16 bases in between. Germline-derived CDR1 and CDR2 are SGHDN and FVKESK. This CDR3 has 15 amino acids. The CDR3, as DNA: TGTGCCAGCAGACAGGATAACAGGGCTAACACTGAAGCTTTCTTT. Translating gives CASRQDNRANTEAFF.

The chain carries TRBV21-1 and TRBJ2-2; TRBD1 is the table's D call, not checked against the DNA. TRBV21-1 is noted as a pseudogene. The CDR3 totals 15 residues. The CDR3 region is CASSKGQGNTGELFF. The CDR3 DNA reads as TGTGCCAGCAGCAAAGGACAGGGGAACACCGGGGAGCTGTTTTTT.

The chain carries TRBV7-9 and TRBJ1-1, with a tentative D call TRBD1 (6 bases). Germline CDR1 and CDR2: SEHNR and FQNEAQ (reference sequence). The CDR3 spans 15 residues. The V and J ends lost 5 bases and 1 base respectively, with 14 bases between them. CDR3 DNA sequence: TGTGCCAGCAGCCCAACTGTGGGGGCGAACACTGAAGCTTTCTTT. Protein product: CASSPTVGANTEAFF.

The chain is built from TRBV5-1 and TRBJ1-5, with no clear D. Germline assignment: CDR1 SGHRS and CDR2 YFSETQ. The CDR3 loop spans 16 amino acids. Between the trimmed V and J ends, which lost 0 bases and 2 bases, there was a span of 12 bases. The CDR3 sequence is CASSLDPGRGNQPQHF. The CDR3 DNA sequence: TGCGCCAGCAGCTTGGACCCGGGAAGGGGCAATCAGCCCCAGCATTTT.

This sequence joins TRBV5-1 and TRBJ2-5; 12 bases line up with TRBD2. V lost 1 base to trimming and J lost 5 bases; unmatched junction nucleotides: 6. The CDR3 covers 16 residues. Germline V CDR1 and CDR2: SGHRS, YFSETQ. The CDR3 DNA reads TGCGCCAGCAGCTTGACGACTAGCGGGGGAGGGGAGACCCAGTACTTC. This encodes CASSLTTSGGGETQYF.

The genes are TRBV7-6 and TRBJ2-1; TRBD1 is a possible D gene (5 bases). Trimming left V 0 bases short and J 7 bases short, with 7 bases between. Germline CDR1 reads SGHVS; CDR2 reads FNYEAQ. This CDR3 has 13 residues. The CDR3 DNA sequence: TGTGCCAGCAGCTTAGCGCAGGGAAATGAGCAGTTCTTC. This translates into CASSLAQGNEQFF.

The V gene is TRBV30, the J gene TRBJ2-1; D remains unclear. Germline V CDR1 and CDR2: GTSNPN, SVGIG (reference sequence). With 0 bases removed from V and 6 bases from J, the gap between germline ends came to 6 bases. The CDR3 has 12 residues. CDR3 amino acids: CAWSVTVNEQFF. In DNA form, the CDR3 reads TGTGCCTGGAGTGTTACGGTCAATGAGCAGTTCTTC.

The chain carries TRBV7-2 and TRBJ1-1; D is ambiguous. The ends were cut back, 2 bases at V and 1 base at J, with 8 bases in the middle. The CDR3 has 14 residues. Germline V gene data show CDR1 as SGHTA and CDR2 as FQGNSA. The CDR3 is CASSLSAGNTEAFF. CDR3 in DNA: TGTGCCAGCAGCTTATCTGCGGGGAACACTGAAGCTTTCTTT.

The V gene is TRBV6-6, the J gene TRBJ2-5; TRBD2 aligns across 8 bases. The germline gives CDR1 MNHNY, CDR2 SVGAGI (reference sequence). The V gene end was trimmed by 4 bases and the J gene end by 3 bases; junction bases not matched to a gene: 4. This CDR3 region has 14 residues. CDR3 in DNA: TGTGCCAGCAGTTTGCGGGGGGCGGAAGAGACCCAGTACTTC. This sequence encodes CASSLRGAEETQYF.

The chain is built from TRBV5-1 and TRBJ2-7; TRBD2 matches 8 bases. Germline CDR1 and CDR2: SGHRS and YFSETQ. The CDR3 has 16 residues. Trimming at V came to 6 bases and at J to 5 bases, leaving 16 bases not matched to a gene. The CDR3 region is CASTLGFGGAADEQYF. CDR3 nucleotide sequence: TGCGCCAGCACCCTTGGATTCGGGGGGGCGGCCGACGAGCAGTACTTC.

The J gene is TRBJ2-7, the V gene TRBV7-9; D call uncertain. Germline loops: CDR1 SEHNR, CDR2 FQNEAQ (reference sequence). CDR3 size: 12 residues. V was cut by 4 bases and J by 0 bases, with 4 bases left in between. CDR3 residues: CASSSVSYEQYV. CDR3 DNA: TGTGCCAGCAGCTCAGTCTCCTACGAGCAGTACGTC.

This clone appeared a few times. J is TRBJ2-1 and V is TRBV13; 9 bases align to TRBD2. The CDR3 has 14 amino acids. Germline V gene lookup returns CDR1 PRHDT and CDR2 FYEKMQ (reference sequence). V lost 6 bases, J lost 7 bases, and 7 bases stayed unmatched. As DNA, the CDR3 is TGTGCCAGCAGACCGGGACTAGCATGGAATGAGCAGTTCTTC. Translating gives CASRPGLAWNEQFF. Based on the CDR3 plus reference TRBV13 and TRBJ2-1, the full variable domain is AAGVIQSPRHLIKEKRETATLKCYPIPRHDTVYWYQQGPGQDPQFLISFYEKMQSDKGSIPDRFSAQQFSDYHSELNMSSLELGDSALYFCASRPGLAWNEQFFGPGTRLTVL.

The V and J genes are TRBV2 and TRBJ2-2; 8 positions agree with TRBD2. Germline CDR1 reads SNHLY; CDR2 reads FYNNEI. The CDR3 length is 13 residues. The J segment lost 6 bases and the V segment lost 11 bases, leaving 8 bases of the junction unmatched. The CDR3 DNA reads as TGTGCCCCAGCGGGGGTCCCTGCCGGGGAGCTGTTTTTT. Amino acids: CAPAGVPAGELFF. The variable domain in full, with the rest retrieved from reference TRBV2 and TRBJ2-2, is EPEVTQTPSHQVTQMGQEVILRCVPISNHLYFYWYRQILGQKVEFLVSFYNNEISEKSEIFDDQFSVERPDGSNFTLKIRSTKLEDSAMYFCAPAGVPAGELFFGEGSRLTVL.